Listed below are T cell receptor beta chains from one sample, sequenced in a study of T cells and copy number aberrations in small-cell lung cancer. This table comes from immunoSEQ multiplex PCR, and its TCRdb copy is limited to in-frame clones, with some not included. The table includes over 6,500 clones, 80% to 90% detected once. Material: normal tissue next to the tumor. The receptors here all came from a woman aged 50 to 60 with small cell lung cancer. Both conserved end residues are part of each CDR3. D genes are given only for firm matches. The size entry is marked missing in some rows and otherwise reads once, few, many or a size class.

V	D	J	size	DNA	CDR3
TRBV7-6	-	TRBJ2-3	few	TGTGCCAGCAGCCGTAAGACAGGACCAACAGATACGCAGTATTTT	CASSRKTGPTDTQYF
TRBV30	-	TRBJ1-1	-	TGTGCCTGGTCGGGACTGAACACTGAAGCTTTCTTT	CAWSGLNTEAFF
TRBV5-6	-	TRBJ1-1	-	TGTGCCAGCAGCAAAGCAGGGAGCGCTGAAGCTTTCTTT	CASSKAGSAEAFF
TRBV25-1	-	TRBJ2-7	-	TGTGCCAGCAGTGACAGAAGTCTCTCCTACGAGCAGTACTTC	CASSDRSLSYEQYF
TRBV30	-	TRBJ1-1	-	TGTGCCTGGACCCTCCCGCGCAGGTCCGGTGAAGCTTTCTTT	CAWTLPRRSGEAFF
TRBV4-1	TRBD1	TRBJ1-4	-	TGCGCCAGCAGCCAAGTACCCCCGGGGACAGGGTTCGTTAATGAAAAACTGTTTTTT	CASSQVPPGTGFVNEKLFF
TRBV20-1	-	TRBJ2-5	-	TGCAGTGTTTACTCTATGGAGACCCAGTACTTC	CSVYSMETQYF
TRBV27	TRBD2	TRBJ2-2	-	TGTGCCAGCAGTTTGACTAGCGGGAGAGGCGGGGAGCTGTTTTTT	CASSLTSGRGGELFF
TRBV15	-	TRBJ1-1	few	TGTGCCACCAGCAGAGATGGGGCCCCGGGTGAAGCTTTCTTT	CATSRDGAPGEAFF
TRBV7-2	-	TRBJ2-1	-	TGTGCCAGCAGCCGCGGCAGACAGAACAATGAGCAGTTCTTC	CASSRGRQNNEQFF
TRBV15	-	TRBJ2-2	few	TGTGCCACCAGCAGGGACAAGATATCTAGCCACGGGGAGCTGTTTTTT	CATSRDKISSHGELFF
TRBV11-2	-	TRBJ1-2	-	TGTGCCAGCAGCCCCTCAGGGGCCTATGGCTACACCTTC	CASSPSGAYGYTF
TRBV15	-	TRBJ2-2	-	TGTGCCACCAGCAGAAAGGGGACCGGGGAGCTGTTTTTT	CATSRKGTGELFF
TRBV11-3	-	TRBJ2-5	-	TGTGCCAGCAGCCGCCGGGAGACCCAGTACTTC	CASSRRETQYF
TRBV14	TRBD1	TRBJ1-1	-	TGTGCCAGCAGCCTGACAGGGGGCGCATCCACTGAAGCTTTCTTT	CASSLTGGASTEAFF
TRBV7-2	-	TRBJ1-2	-	TGTGCCAGCAGCCAGCAGAGTTCTAACTATGGCTACACCTTC	CASSQQSSNYGYTF
TRBV7-8	-	TRBJ2-7	once	TGTGCCAGCAGCGACAAACCGGTCTACGAGCAGTACTTC	CASSDKPVYEQYF
TRBV5-1	-	TRBJ2-5	-	TGCGCCAGCAGCTTGGATGGGAAAAGTTGCGACTTC	CASSLDGKSCDF
TRBV7-9	-	TRBJ2-5	-	TGTGCCAGCAGCAAAACCGGGACCGGAAAAGAGACCCAGTACTTC	CASSKTGTGKETQYF
TRBV7-3	TRBD2	TRBJ2-6	-	TGTGCCAGCAGCCCAGGGAGGGCTGGGGCCAACGTCCTGACTTTC	CASSPGRAGANVLTF
TRBV20-1	-	TRBJ2-1	-	TGCAGTGCTAGATCTGGGGATGAGCAGTTCTTC	CSARSGDEQFF
TRBV9	TRBD2	TRBJ2-1	-	TGTGCCAGCAGCGAATGGACTAGCGACTACAATGAGCAGTTCTTC	CASSEWTSDYNEQFF
TRBV10-3	-	TRBJ1-3	medium-sized	TGTGCCATCAGTGAGTCTCGGGAAAACACCATATATTTT	CAISESRENTIYF
TRBV11-3	-	TRBJ1-5	-	TGTGCCAGCAGCTCTCCCGAGGGGCCCCAGCATTTT	CASSSPEGPQHF
TRBV5-5	-	TRBJ2-7	-	TGTGCCAGCAGCAAAAATACGGGAGTCTCCTACGAGCAGTACTTC	CASSKNTGVSYEQYF
TRBV29-1	-	TRBJ2-3	-	TGCAGCGTTGCTCTCGGTGGCTCAGATACGCAGTATTTT	CSVALGGSDTQYF
TRBV9	TRBD1	TRBJ2-3	-	TGTGCCAGCAGCGTACTACAGGGACAGTCCACAGATACGCAGTATTTT	CASSVLQGQSTDTQYF
TRBV11-1	-	TRBJ1-1	-	TGTGCCAGCAGAGAACAGGGAGGCACTGAAGCTTTCTTT	CASREQGGTEAFF
TRBV6-1	TRBD1	TRBJ1-4	few	TGTGCCAGCAGTGCCGGGACAGGGGTTGAAAAACTGTTTTTT	CASSAGTGVEKLFF
TRBV7-8	-	TRBJ2-7	-	TGTGCCAGCCGAGCGACTACCGCCTACGAGCAGTACTTC	CASRATTAYEQYF
TRBV4-2	TRBD2	TRBJ2-3	-	TGTGCCAGCAGTAGCGGGATCGCCGATACGCAGTATTTT	CASSSGIADTQYF
TRBV30	TRBD2	TRBJ2-2	-	TGTGCCTGGTGTGGAGTAGCGGGAGGTTTTGCGGCCGGGGAGCTGTTTTTT	CAWCGVAGGFAAGELFF
TRBV19	-	TRBJ1-1	-	TGTGCCAGTAGTATAGAGGGTGTGAACACTGAAGCTTTCTTT	CASSIEGVNTEAFF
TRBV5-6	-	TRBJ2-1	-	TGTGCCAGCAGCTCCAAGCCGGGGAATGAGCAGTTCTTC	CASSSKPGNEQFF
TRBV27	-	TRBJ1-5	-	TGTGCCAGCAGTTCTACAGGATTGGGCAATCAGCCCCAGCATTTT	CASSSTGLGNQPQHF
TRBV6-6	TRBD2	TRBJ2-7	-	TGTGCCAGCAGCCGTACTAGCGGTGGCTACGAGCAGTACTTC	CASSRTSGGYEQYF
TRBV7-9	-	TRBJ1-1	-	TGTGTCAGCAGTATCGGGAACACTGAAGCTTTCTTT	CVSSIGNTEAFF
TRBV6-1	-	TRBJ1-5	-	TGTGCCAGCAGTGATAATAGCAATCAGCCCCAGCATTTT	CASSDNSNQPQHF
TRBV5-1	-	TRBJ2-2	-	TGCGCCAGCAGCTTGGACGGCAGAACCACCGGGGAGCTGTTTTTT	CASSLDGRTTGELFF
TRBV7-2	TRBD2	TRBJ2-7	-	TGTGCCAGCAGCCCGGCACTAGCGCCAACCTACGAGCAGTACTTC	CASSPALAPTYEQYF
TRBV28	-	TRBJ1-5	-	TGTGCCAGCAGTTTAGGAGGAGTCTATAGCAATCAGCCCCAGCATTTT	CASSLGGVYSNQPQHF
TRBV28	-	TRBJ1-2	-	TGTGCCAGCAGCTCTAGGGGCTACACCTTC	CASSSRGYTF
TRBV4-1	-	TRBJ2-7	-	TGCGCCAGCAGCCAAGAGGTCAGGGTAAACGAGCAGTACTTC	CASSQEVRVNEQYF
TRBV28	-	TRBJ1-1	-	TGTGCCAGCAGCCACCTCGCGAACACTGAAGCTTTCTTT	CASSHLANTEAFF
TRBV7-2	TRBD2	TRBJ2-1	once	TGTGCCAGCAGCCAGAGTGGACTAGCCTCCAATGAGCAGTTCTTC	CASSQSGLASNEQFF
TRBV6-4	-	TRBJ1-5	once	TGTGCCAGCAGTGAGGGGCCTCATAGCAATCAGCCCCAGCATTTT	CASSEGPHSNQPQHF
TRBV6-5	TRBD1	TRBJ1-1	-	TGTGCCAGCAGTCACAGGGGCAACACTGAAGCTTTCTTT	CASSHRGNTEAFF
TRBV7-9	-	TRBJ2-7	-	TGTGCCAGCAGCTTCGAACCTATTCTCTACGAGCAGTACTTC	CASSFEPILYEQYF
TRBV27	-	TRBJ2-6	-	TGTGCCAGCAACCCGGGACGGAGCTCTGGGGCCAACGTCCTGACTTTC	CASNPGRSSGANVLTF
TRBV4-3	-	TRBJ2-6	-	TGCGCCAGCAGCCAAGAGCCGAGATCTGGGGCCAACGTCCTGACTTTC	CASSQEPRSGANVLTF
TRBV9	-	TRBJ2-1	-	TGTGCCAGCTCGATGGGCTCCTACAATGAGCAGTTCTTC	CASSMGSYNEQFF
TRBV7-9	TRBD2	TRBJ2-5	-	TGTGCCAGCAGCTTAGATGGCGGGAGTGGGGAGACCCAGTACTTC	CASSLDGGSGETQYF
TRBV9	-	TRBJ2-1	-	TGTGCCAGCAGCGTAGGAGACTACAATGAGCAGTTCTTC	CASSVGDYNEQFF
TRBV7-6	-	TRBJ2-7	-	TGTGCCAGCAGCTTAGCTAGCGGACGAGACTACGAGCAGTACTTC	CASSLASGRDYEQYF
TRBV28	-	TRBJ2-3	few	TGTGCCAGCAGTACACGACAGGCAGATACGCAGTATTTT	CASSTRQADTQYF
TRBV18	-	TRBJ2-7	-	TGTGCCAGCTCACCATTTCCCGGGACCTACGAGCAGTACTTC	CASSPFPGTYEQYF
TRBV14	TRBD1	TRBJ2-1	few	TGTGCCAGCAGCTACGGGACAGGGTTTTTCAATGAGCAGTTCTTC	CASSYGTGFFNEQFF
TRBV6-1	TRBD1	TRBJ1-1	-	TGTGCCAGCAGGTTGGATTACAGGGGCTGGACTGAAGCTTTCTTT	CASRLDYRGWTEAFF
TRBV11-3	TRBD1	TRBJ2-1	-	TGTGCCAGCAGCTCACCAGCTGGGACAGGGGTATTGGGTGAGCAGTTCTTC	CASSSPAGTGVLGEQFF
TRBV19	-	TRBJ2-7	-	TGTGCCAGTAGTCCCCAGATAATGGCCTACGAGCAGTACTTC	CASSPQIMAYEQYF